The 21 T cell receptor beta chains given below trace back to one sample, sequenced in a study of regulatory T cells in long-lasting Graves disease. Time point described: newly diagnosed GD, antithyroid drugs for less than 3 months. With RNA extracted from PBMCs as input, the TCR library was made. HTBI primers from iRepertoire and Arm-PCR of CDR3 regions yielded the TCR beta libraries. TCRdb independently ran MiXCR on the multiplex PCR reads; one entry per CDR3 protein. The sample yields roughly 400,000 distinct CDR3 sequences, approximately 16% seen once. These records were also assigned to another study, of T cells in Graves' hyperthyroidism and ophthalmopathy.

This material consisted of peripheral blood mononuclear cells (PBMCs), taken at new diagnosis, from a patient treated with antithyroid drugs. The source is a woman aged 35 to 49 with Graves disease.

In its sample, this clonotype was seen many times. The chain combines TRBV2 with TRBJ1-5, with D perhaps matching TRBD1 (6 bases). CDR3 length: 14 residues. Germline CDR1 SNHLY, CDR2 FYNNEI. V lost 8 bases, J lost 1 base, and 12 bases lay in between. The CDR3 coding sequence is TGTGCCAGCGTGGGACAAAGGAGCAATCAGCCCCAGCATTTT. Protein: CASVGQRSNQPQHF.

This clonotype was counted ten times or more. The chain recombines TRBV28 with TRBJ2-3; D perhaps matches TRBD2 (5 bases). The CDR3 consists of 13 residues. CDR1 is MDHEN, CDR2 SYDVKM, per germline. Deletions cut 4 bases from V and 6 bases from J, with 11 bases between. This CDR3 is CASSSREVDTQYF. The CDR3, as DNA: TGTGCCAGCAGTTCACGGGAAGTGGATACGCAGTATTTT.

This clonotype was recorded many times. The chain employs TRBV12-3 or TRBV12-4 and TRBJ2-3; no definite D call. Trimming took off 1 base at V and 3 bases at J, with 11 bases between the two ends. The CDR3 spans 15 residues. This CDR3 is CASSLGVGLTDTQYF. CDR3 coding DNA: TGTGCCAGCAGTTTAGGGGTCGGCCTAACAGATACGCAGTATTTT.

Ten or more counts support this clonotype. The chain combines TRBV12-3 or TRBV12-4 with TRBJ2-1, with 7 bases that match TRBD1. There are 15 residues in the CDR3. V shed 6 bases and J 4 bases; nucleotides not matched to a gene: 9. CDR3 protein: CASSPRQGSYNEQFF. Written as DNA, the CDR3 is TGTGCCAGCAGCCCCCGACAGGGATCGTACAATGAGCAGTTCTTC.

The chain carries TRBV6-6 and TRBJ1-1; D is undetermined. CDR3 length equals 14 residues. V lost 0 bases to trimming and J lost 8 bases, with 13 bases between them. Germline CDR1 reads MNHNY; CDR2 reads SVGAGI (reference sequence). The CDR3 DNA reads TGTGCCAGCAGTTACTCGAGTGTCCGGGGAGAAGCTTTCTTT. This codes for CASSYSSVRGEAFF.

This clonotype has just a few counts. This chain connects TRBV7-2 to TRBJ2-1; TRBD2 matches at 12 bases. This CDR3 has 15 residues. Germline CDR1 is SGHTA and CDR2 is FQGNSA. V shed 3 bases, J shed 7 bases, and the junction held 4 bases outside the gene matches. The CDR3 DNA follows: TGTGCCAGCAGCTTGACTAGCGGGAGAAGTAATGAGCAGTTCTTC. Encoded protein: CASSLTSGRSNEQFF. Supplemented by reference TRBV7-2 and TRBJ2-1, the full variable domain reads GAGVSQSPSNKVTEKGKDVELRCDPISGHTALYWYRQSLGQGLEFLIYFQGNSAPDKSGLPSDRFSAERTGGSVSTLTIQRTQQEDSAVYLCASSLTSGRSNEQFFGPGTRLTVL.

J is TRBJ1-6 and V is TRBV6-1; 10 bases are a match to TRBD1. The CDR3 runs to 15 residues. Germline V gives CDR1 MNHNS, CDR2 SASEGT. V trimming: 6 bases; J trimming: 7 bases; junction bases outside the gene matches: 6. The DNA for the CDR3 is TGTGCCAGCAGGACAGGGGGCGCGTGGAATTCACCCCTCCACTTT. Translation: CASRTGGAWNSPLHF.

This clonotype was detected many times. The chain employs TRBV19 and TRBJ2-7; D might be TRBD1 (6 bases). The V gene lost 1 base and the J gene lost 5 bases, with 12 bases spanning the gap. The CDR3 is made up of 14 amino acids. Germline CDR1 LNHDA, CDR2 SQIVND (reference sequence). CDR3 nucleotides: TGTGCCAGTAGTATAGCTGCAGGGGTTGACGAGCAGTACTTC. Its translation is CASSIAAGVDEQYF.

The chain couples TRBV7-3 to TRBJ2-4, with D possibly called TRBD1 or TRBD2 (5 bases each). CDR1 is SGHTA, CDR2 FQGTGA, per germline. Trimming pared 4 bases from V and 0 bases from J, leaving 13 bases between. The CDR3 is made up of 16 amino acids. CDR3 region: CASSSRGQLAKNIQYF. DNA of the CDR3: TGTGCCAGCAGCTCGAGGGGCCAACTAGCCAAAAACATTCAGTACTTC.

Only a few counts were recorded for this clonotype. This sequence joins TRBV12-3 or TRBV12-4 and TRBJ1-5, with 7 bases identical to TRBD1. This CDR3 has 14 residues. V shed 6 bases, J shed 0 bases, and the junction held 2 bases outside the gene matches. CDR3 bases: TGTGCCAGCAGAAAGGGGGCTAGCAATCAGCCCCAGCATTTT. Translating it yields CASRKGASNQPQHF.

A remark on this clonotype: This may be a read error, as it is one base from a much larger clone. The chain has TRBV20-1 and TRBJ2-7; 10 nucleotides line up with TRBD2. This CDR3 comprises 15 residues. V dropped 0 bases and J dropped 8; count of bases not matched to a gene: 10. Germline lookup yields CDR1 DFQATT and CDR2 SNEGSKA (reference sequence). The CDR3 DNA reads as TGCAGTGCTAGAGATGGTTCGGTAGCGGGAGGCAAGCAGTACTTC. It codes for CSARDGSVAGGKQYF.

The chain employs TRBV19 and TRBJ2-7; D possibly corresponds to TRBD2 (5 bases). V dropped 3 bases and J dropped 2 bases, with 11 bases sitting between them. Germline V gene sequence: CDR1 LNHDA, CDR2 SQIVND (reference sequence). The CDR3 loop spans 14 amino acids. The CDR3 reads CASSIMERAYEQYF. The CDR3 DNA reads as TGTGCCAGTAGTATCATGGAGAGGGCCTACGAGCAGTACTTC.

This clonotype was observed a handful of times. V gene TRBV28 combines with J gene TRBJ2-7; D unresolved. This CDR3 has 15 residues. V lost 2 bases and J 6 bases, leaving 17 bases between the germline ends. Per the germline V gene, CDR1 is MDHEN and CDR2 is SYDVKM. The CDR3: CASSLQGSRRIEQYF. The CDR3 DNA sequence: TGTGCCAGCAGTTTACAAGGGTCCCGCCGTATCGAGCAGTACTTC.

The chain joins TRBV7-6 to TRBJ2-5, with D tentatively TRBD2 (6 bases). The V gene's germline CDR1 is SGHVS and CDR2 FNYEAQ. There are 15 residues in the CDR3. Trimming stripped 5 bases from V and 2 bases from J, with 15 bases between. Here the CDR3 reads CASSQQPSGQETQYF. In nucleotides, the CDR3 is TGTGCCAGCAGCCAACAACCAAGCGGGCAAGAGACCCAGTACTTC. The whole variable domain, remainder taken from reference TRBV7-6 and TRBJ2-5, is GAGVSQSPRYKVTKRGQDVALRCDPISGHVSLYWYRQALGQGPEFLTYFNYEAQQDKSGLPNDRFSAERPEGSISTLTIQRTEQRDSAMYRCASSQQPSGQETQYFGPGTRLLVL.

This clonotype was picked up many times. CDR3 DNA sequence: TGTGCCAGCAGACGAAACAGGGGGTACACAGATACGCAGTATTTT. This codes for CASRRNRGYTDTQYF. This chain joins TRBV28 and TRBJ2-3, with 8 positions matching TRBD1. The CDR3 spans 15 residues. The V and J ends lost 6 bases and 2 bases, in that order; junction bases with no gene match: 7. Germline V gene data show CDR1 as MDHEN and CDR2 as SYDVKM.

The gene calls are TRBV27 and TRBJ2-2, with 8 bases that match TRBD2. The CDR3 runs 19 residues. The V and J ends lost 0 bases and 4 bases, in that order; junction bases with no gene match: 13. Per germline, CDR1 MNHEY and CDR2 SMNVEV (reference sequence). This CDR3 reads CASSLSFDRTSRPTGELFF. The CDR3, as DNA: TGTGCCAGCAGTTTATCGTTCGACCGGACTAGCCGGCCCACCGGGGAGCTGTTTTTT.

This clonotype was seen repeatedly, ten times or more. The CDR3 sequence: CASSVGQELYEQYF. The CDR3 DNA reads TGTGCCAGCAGCGTAGGACAGGAGCTCTACGAGCAGTACTTC. The V gene is TRBV9, the J gene TRBJ2-7; weak D call: TRBD1 (6 bases). CDR1 is SGDLS, CDR2 YYNGEE, per germline. Trimming removed 0 bases from V and 3 bases from J, with 10 bases in between. There are 14 residues in the CDR3. The full variable domain, rest sourced from reference TRBV9 and TRBJ2-7, is DSGVTQTPKHLITATGQRVTLRCSPRSGDLSVYWYQQSLDQGLQFLIQYYNGEERAKGNILERFSAQQFPDLHSELNLSSLELGDSALYFCASSVGQELYEQYFGPGTRLTVT.

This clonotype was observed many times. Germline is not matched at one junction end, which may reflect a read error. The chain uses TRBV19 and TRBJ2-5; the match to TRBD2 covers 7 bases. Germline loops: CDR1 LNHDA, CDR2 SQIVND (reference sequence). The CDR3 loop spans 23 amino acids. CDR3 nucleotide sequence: TGTGCCAGCCCTTTGAGGGTGGTGTGGGCGGGAGTACGACAAAGGGAGAGCCACTACTATGTCGACTTC. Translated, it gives CASPLRVVWAGVRQRESHYYVDF.

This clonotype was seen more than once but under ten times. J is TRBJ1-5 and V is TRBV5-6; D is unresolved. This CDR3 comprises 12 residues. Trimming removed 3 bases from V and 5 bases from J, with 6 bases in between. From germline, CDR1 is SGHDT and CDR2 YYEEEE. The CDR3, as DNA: TGTGCCAGCAGCTCAAACGATCAGCCCCAGCATTTT. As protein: CASSSNDQPQHF.

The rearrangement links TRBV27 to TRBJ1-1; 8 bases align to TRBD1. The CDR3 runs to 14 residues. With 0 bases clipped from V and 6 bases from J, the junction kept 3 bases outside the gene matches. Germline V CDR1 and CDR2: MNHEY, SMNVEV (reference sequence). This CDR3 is CASSLSGTGAEAFF. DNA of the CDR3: TGTGCCAGCAGTTTATCGGGGACAGGTGCTGAAGCTTTCTTT.

Here the CDR3 DNA reads TGTGCCAGTAGTCCGCGGACTAGCGGGAGTTTAGAAGAGACCCAGTACTTC. This codes for CASSPRTSGSLEETQYF. The chain couples TRBV19 to TRBJ2-5, with 13 positions matching TRBD2. Unmatched junction bases numbered 9, after V lost 5 bases and J lost 3 bases. The germline V gene has CDR1 LNHDA and CDR2 SQIVND (reference sequence). The CDR3 is made up of 17 amino acids. The whole variable domain, remainder taken from reference TRBV19 and TRBJ2-5, is DGGITQSPKYLFRKEGQNVTLSCEQNLNHDAMYWYRQDPGQGLRLIYYSQIVNDFQKGDIAEGYSVSREKKESFPLTVTSAQKNPTAFYLCASSPRTSGSLEETQYFGPGTRLLVL.